What follows describes a single T cell receptor beta chain. This entry is derived from a study of memory CD4+ T cells and cytomegalovirus serostatus. Produced via immunoSEQ multiplex PCR; TCRdb's table is partial and in-frame only. Among about 58,000 clones listed, 82% were seen once. The sort gate was single viable CD3+CD4+CD8-CD45RO+ cells for memory CD4+ T cells. The CDR3 contains 14 residues. The V and J ends lost 3 bases and 4 bases respectively, with 13 bases between them. Germline CDR1 SQVTM, CDR2 ANQGSEA. The gene calls are TRBV29-1 and TRBJ2-1; D possibly uses TRBD1 or TRBD2 (5 bases each). Sequences were obtained from memory CD4+ T cells from blood. This sequence was found in an adult in good health and CMV-seronegative. Some clones in this sample may be carry-over from other donors' samples. DNA of the CDR3: TGCAGCGTTGACCTAGTTGGGGGATACAATGAGCAGTTCTTC. Amino acid sequence: CSVDLVGGYNEQFF.